The T cell receptor (beta chain) described here comes from a study of CD8+ T cells in alopecia areata. This sample's treatment: oral pan-JAK inhibitor, 5-10 mg twice daily. The CDR3 runs to 13 residues. CDR1 and CDR2 (germline): SEHNR, FQNEAQ (reference sequence). V was clipped by 1 base and J by 9 bases, with 12 bases between them. It was cDNA, reverse transcribed from extracted RNA, that served as the sequencing template. Method: immunoSEQ multiplex PCR; TCRdb's copy keeps in-frame clones and lacks some. Seen here are about 260,000 clones, 60% observed once, and the top ten hold roughly 0.93%. This TCR came from a human donor with alopecia areata. The starting material was CD4+ T cells sorted from blood, obtained at week 52, from a patient treated with tofacitinib. The V call is TRBV7-9, the J call TRBJ1-2; D gene ambiguous. The CDR3 region is CASSLVGSWSYTF. CDR3 DNA: TGTGCCAGCAGCTTAGTAGGGAGCTGGAGCTACACCTTC.